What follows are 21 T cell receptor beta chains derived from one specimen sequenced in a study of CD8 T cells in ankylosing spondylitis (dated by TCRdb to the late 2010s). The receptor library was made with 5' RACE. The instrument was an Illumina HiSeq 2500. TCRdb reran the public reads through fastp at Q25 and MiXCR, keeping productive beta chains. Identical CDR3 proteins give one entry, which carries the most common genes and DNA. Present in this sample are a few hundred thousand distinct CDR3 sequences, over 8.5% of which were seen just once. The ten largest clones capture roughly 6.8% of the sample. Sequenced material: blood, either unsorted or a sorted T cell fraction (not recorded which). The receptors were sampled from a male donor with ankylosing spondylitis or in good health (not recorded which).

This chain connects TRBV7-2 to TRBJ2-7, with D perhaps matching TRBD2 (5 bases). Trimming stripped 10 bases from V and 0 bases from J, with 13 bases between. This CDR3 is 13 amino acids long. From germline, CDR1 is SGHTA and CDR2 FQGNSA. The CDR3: CAIPGITSYEQYF. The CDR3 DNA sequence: TGTGCCATCCCCGGGATCACCTCCTACGAGCAGTACTTC.

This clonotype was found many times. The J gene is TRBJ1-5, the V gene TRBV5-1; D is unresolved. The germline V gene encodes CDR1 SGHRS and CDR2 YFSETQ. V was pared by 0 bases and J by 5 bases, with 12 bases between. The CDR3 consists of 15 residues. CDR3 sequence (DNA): TGCGCCAGCAGCTTGGGTACAGCCATAGATCAGCCCCAGCATTTT. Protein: CASSLGTAIDQPQHF. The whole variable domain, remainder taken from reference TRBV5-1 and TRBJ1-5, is KAGVTQTPRYLIKTRGQQVTLSCSPISGHRSVSWYQQTPGQGLQFLFEYFSETQRNKGNFPGRFSGRQFSNSRSEMNVSTLELGDSALYLCASSLGTAIDQPQHFGDGTRLSIL.

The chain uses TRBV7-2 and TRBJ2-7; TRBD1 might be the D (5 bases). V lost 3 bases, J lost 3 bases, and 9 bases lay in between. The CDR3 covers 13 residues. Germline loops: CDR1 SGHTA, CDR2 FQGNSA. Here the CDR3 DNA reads TGTGCCAGCAGCTTTGCCAGGGACTACGAGCAGTACTTC. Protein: CASSFARDYEQYF.

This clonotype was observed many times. The CDR3 DNA is TGCGCCAGCAGCCAAGTGGGGGCCAGGGGTGAAAAACTGTTTTTT. Its translation is CASSQVGARGEKLFF. The rearrangement joins TRBV4-1 to TRBJ1-4; a weak D match, TRBD1 (6 bases). Trimming stripped 1 base from V and 7 bases from J, with 13 bases between. Germline lookup yields CDR1 MGHRA and CDR2 YSYEKL. The CDR3 totals 15 residues.

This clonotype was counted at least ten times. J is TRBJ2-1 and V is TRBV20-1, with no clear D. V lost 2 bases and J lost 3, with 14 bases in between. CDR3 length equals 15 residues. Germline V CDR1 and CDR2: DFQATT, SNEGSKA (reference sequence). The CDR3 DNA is TGCAGTGCTAGACCTGGCCGGGTTTACTACAATGAGCAGTTCTTC. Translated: CSARPGRVYYNEQFF.

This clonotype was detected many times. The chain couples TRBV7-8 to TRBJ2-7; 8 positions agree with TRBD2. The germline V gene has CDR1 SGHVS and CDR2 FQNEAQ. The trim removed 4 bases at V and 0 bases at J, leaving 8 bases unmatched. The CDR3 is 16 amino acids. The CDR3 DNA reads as TGTGCCAGCAGCTATGTTCCTAGCGGGCTCTCCTACGAGCAGTACTTC. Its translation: CASSYVPSGLSYEQYF.

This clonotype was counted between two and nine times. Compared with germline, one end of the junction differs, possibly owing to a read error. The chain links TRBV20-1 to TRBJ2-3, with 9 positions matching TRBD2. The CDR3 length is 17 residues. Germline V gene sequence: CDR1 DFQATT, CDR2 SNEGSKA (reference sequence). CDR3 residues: CCARQFPGTSPTDTQYF. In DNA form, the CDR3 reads TGCTGTGCTAGACAGTTCCCGGGGACTAGCCCCACAGATACGCAGTATTTT.

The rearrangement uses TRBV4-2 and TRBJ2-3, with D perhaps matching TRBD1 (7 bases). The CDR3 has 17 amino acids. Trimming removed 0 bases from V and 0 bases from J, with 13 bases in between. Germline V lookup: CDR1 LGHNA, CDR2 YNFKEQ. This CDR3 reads CASSQDPQGGSTDTQYF. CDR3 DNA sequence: TGTGCCAGCAGCCAAGACCCTCAGGGGGGTAGCACAGATACGCAGTATTTT.

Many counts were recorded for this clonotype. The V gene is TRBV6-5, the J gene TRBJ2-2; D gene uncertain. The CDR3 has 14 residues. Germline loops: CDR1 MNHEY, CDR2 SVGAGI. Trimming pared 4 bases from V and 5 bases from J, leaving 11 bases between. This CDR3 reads CASSSPDATGELFF. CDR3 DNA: TGTGCCAGCAGTTCCCCTGATGCGACCGGGGAGCTGTTTTTT.

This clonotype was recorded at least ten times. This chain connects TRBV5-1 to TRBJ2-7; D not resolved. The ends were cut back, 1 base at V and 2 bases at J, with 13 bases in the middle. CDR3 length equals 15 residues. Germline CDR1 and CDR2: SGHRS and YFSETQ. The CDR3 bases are TGCGCCAGCAGCTTGCGGGCAAGTGGGACCTACGAGCAGTACTTC. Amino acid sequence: CASSLRASGTYEQYF. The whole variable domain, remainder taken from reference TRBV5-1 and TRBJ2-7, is KAGVTQTPRYLIKTRGQQVTLSCSPISGHRSVSWYQQTPGQGLQFLFEYFSETQRNKGNFPGRFSGRQFSNSRSEMNVSTLELGDSALYLCASSLRASGTYEQYFGPGTRLTVT.

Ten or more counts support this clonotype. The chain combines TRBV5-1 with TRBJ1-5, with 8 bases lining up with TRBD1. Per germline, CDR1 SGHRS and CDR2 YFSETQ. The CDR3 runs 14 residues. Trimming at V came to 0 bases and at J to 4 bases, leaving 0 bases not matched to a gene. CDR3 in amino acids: CASSLGTGNQPQHF. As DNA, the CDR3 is TGCGCCAGCAGCTTGGGGACAGGGAATCAGCCCCAGCATTTT.

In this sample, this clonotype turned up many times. CDR3 in amino acids: CSAQDRVPPQETQYF. DNA of the CDR3: TGCAGTGCACAGGACAGGGTTCCGCCCCAAGAGACCCAGTACTTC. J is TRBJ2-5 and V is TRBV20-1; 8 nucleotides line up with TRBD1. The CDR3 consists of 15 residues. Germline loops: CDR1 DFQATT, CDR2 SNEGSKA (reference sequence). V lost 6 bases to trimming and J lost 1 base; unmatched junction nucleotides: 10.

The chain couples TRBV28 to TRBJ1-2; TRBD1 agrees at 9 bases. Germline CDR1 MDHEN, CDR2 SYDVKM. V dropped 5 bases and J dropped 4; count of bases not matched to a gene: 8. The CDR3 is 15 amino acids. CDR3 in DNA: TGTGCCAGCAGTCCGCTAGGGACAGGGCCCTATGGCTACACCTTC. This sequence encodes CASSPLGTGPYGYTF.

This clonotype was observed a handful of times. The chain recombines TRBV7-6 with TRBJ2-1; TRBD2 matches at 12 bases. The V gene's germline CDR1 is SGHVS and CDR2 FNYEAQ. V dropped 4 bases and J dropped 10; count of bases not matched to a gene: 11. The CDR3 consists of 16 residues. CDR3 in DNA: TGTGCCAGCAGCTCTCCGGGACTAGCGGGTCATAAAGAGCAGTTCTTC. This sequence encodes CASSSPGLAGHKEQFF.

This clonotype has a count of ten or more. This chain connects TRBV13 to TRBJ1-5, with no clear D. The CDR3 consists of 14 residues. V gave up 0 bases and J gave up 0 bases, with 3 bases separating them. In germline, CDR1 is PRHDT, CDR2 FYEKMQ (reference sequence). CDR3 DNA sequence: TGTGCCAGCAGCTTAGGCACTAGCAATCAGCCCCAGCATTTT. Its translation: CASSLGTSNQPQHF.

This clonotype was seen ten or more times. In DNA, the CDR3 is TGCAGCGACTCCGGGCTCCGGGGAGCTTTCTTT. Translation gives CSDSGLRGAFF. The chain is built from TRBV29-1 and TRBJ1-1; D uncertain. The germline CDR1 and CDR2 sequences are SQVTM and ANQGSEA. CDR3 length equals 11 residues. V was clipped by 7 bases and J by 10 bases, with 16 bases between them.

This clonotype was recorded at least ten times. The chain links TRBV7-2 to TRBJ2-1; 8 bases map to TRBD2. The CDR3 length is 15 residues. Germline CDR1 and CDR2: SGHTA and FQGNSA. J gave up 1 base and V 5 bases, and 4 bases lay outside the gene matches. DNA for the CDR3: TGTGCCAGCAGCCCCGTAGCGGGGTCCTACAATGAGCAGTTCTTC. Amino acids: CASSPVAGSYNEQFF.

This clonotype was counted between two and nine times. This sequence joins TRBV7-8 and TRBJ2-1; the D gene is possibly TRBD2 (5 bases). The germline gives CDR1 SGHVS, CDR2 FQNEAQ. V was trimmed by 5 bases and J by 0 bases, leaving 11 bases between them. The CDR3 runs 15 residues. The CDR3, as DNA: TGTGCCAGCAGCCCTAGCTCTGGCTCCTACAATGAGCAGTTCTTC. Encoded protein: CASSPSSGSYNEQFF.

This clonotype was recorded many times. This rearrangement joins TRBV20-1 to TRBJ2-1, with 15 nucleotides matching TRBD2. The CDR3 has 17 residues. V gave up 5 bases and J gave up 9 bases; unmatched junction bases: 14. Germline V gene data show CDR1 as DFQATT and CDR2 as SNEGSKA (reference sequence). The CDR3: CSAQQIGTSGGLSEQFF. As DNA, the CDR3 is TGCAGTGCTCAACAGATAGGGACTAGCGGGGGGCTAAGTGAGCAGTTCTTC.

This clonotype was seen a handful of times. The CDR3 sequence: CASSQDPGHLNQPQHF. The CDR3 nucleotides are TGTGCCAGCAGCCAAGATCCCGGACACCTTAATCAGCCCCAGCATTTT. This chain joins TRBV3-1 and TRBJ1-5, with D perhaps TRBD1 (5 bases). CDR1 and CDR2 from the germline V gene are LGHDT and YNNKEL (reference sequence). The length of the CDR3 is 16 residues. V was shortened by 0 bases and J by 4 bases, with 13 bases between the two germline ends. Together with reference TRBV3-1 and TRBJ1-5, the CDR3 gives the full variable domain: DTAVSQTPKYLVTQMGNDKSIKCEQNLGHDTMYWYKQDSKKFLKIMFSYNNKELIINETVPNRFSPKSPDKAHLNLHINSLELGDSAVYFCASSQDPGHLNQPQHFGDGTRLSIL.

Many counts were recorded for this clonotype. In DNA, the CDR3 is TGTGCCAGCAGTTTACTAAGGACTAGCGGGGAGGGCCCAGATACGCAGTATTTT. The encoded protein is CASSLLRTSGEGPDTQYF. V usage is TRBV12-3 or TRBV12-4 and J usage is TRBJ2-3; 12 positions agree with TRBD2. With V trimmed by 2 bases and J by 4 bases, 10 bases remained unmatched. The CDR3 runs 18 residues.